This entry lists 23 T cell receptor beta chains sequenced from one sample in a study of metastatic and nonmetastatic thyroid tumors. Patients had received no treatment of any kind before thyroid surgery. Using MiXCR, TCRdb re-called clones from the PCR reads. Altogether tens of thousands of clones are present, roughly 16% being singletons, with the ten largest covering just under 9.5%. Sequenced sample: blood. The receptors shown here come from a male donor with papillary thyroid cancer or a benign thyroid nodule (not recorded which). Some clones in this sample may be carry-over from other donors' samples.

This clone was detected only a few times. The chain links TRBV29-1 to TRBJ2-7; perhaps TRBD2 as D (6 bases). From germline, CDR1 is SQVTM and CDR2 ANQGSEA. The CDR3 is made up of 14 amino acids. Trimming took off 7 bases at V and 9 bases at J, with 25 bases between the two ends. CDR3 DNA: TGCAGCGCCACGGAGGACCCTACGCCGGGAGTGCAGTACTTC. This sequence encodes CSATEDPTPGVQYF.

The chain is built from TRBV19 and TRBJ2-3; perhaps TRBD2 as D (6 bases). Deletions cut 3 bases from V and 0 bases from J, with 10 bases between. This CDR3 comprises 15 residues. The germline V gene has CDR1 LNHDA and CDR2 SQIVND (reference sequence). This chain's CDR3 is CASSIGGVSTDTQYF. The CDR3 coding sequence is TGTGCCAGTAGTATTGGAGGGGTGAGCACAGATACGCAGTATTTT.

This clone was counted at least ten times. A much more abundant neighbour one base away suggests this may be a read error. The chain uses TRBV6-4 and TRBJ2-3; no definite D call. Germline CDR1 and CDR2: MRHNA and SNTAGT. This CDR3 comprises 13 residues. V gave up 2 bases and J gave up 0 bases, with 3 bases separating them. The CDR3 sequence: CASSDTSTDTQYF. DNA of the CDR3: TGTGCCAGCAGTGACACTAGCACAGATACGCAGTATTTT.

This clone has a count of ten or more. The chain recombines TRBV5-1 with TRBJ1-1, with D perhaps matching TRBD1 (6 bases). The V gene's germline CDR1 is SGHRS and CDR2 YFSETQ. This CDR3 comprises 16 residues. Trimming cost V 1 base and J 0 bases, with 13 bases left between them. The CDR3 loop is CASSLTQGLMNTEAFF. In DNA form, the CDR3 reads TGCGCCAGCAGCTTGACGCAGGGGCTCATGAACACTGAAGCTTTCTTT.

This clone was counted ten times or more. The CDR3 DNA follows: TGCAGTGCTCCAAGCGGGAATCGGACAGATACGCAGTATTTT. This codes for CSAPSGNRTDTQYF. The chain uses TRBV20-1 and TRBJ2-3, with 7 nucleotides matching TRBD2. CDR1 and CDR2 from the germline V gene are DFQATT and SNEGSKA (reference sequence). The CDR3 runs to 14 residues. V was clipped by 5 bases and J by 3 bases; unmatched bases: 8.

This CDR3 reads CASRPGTHTEAFF. The CDR3 nucleotides are TGTGCCAGCAGACCCGGGACACACACTGAAGCTTTCTTT. The chain employs TRBV12-3 or TRBV12-4 and TRBJ1-1; TRBD1 might be the D (6 bases). Trimming shortened V by 6 bases and J by 3 bases, and 11 bases separated the two germline ends. The CDR3 is 13 amino acids.

This clone was seen ten or more times. The chain is built from TRBV12-3 or TRBV12-4 and TRBJ1-2, with 9 bases aligning to TRBD1. Unmatched junction bases numbered 8, after V lost 4 bases and J lost 8 bases. The CDR3 has 14 residues. CDR3 nucleotide sequence: TGTGCCAGCAGTTATGGGACAGGGAGACGGGGCTACACCTTC. Translation gives CASSYGTGRRGYTF.

This clone was picked up many times. The chain employs TRBV6-1 and TRBJ2-3; a weak D match, TRBD1 (5 bases). Deletions cut 7 bases from V and 1 base from J, with 12 bases between. The CDR3 runs to 14 residues. CDR1 and CDR2 (germline): MNHNS, SASEGT. The CDR3 sequence is CASKLKTGTDTQYF. Here the CDR3 DNA reads TGTGCCAGCAAATTGAAGACAGGCACAGATACGCAGTATTTT.

This clone was found many times. This chain joins TRBV9 and TRBJ1-1; 7 positions agree with TRBD1. J lost 2 bases, V lost 0 bases, and 4 bases had no gene match. Germline V gene lookup returns CDR1 SGDLS and CDR2 YYNGEE. The CDR3 has 15 amino acids. The CDR3 reads CASSVEGQRNTEAFF. Here the CDR3 DNA reads TGTGCCAGCAGCGTAGAGGGACAGAGAAACACTGAAGCTTTCTTT.

Ten or more counts support this clone. This sequence joins TRBV5-6 and TRBJ1-1; D not resolved. The CDR3 runs 12 residues. Between the trimmed V and J ends, which lost 2 bases and 8 bases, there was a span of 10 bases. CDR1 is SGHDT and CDR2 is YYEEEE in the germline V gene. CDR3 coding DNA: TGTGCCAGCAGCTTCGGGCAGGCAGAAGCTTTCTTT. Its protein product is CASSFGQAEAFF.

This clone showed up many times. The chain has TRBV5-6 and TRBJ1-3; D uncertain. V was trimmed by 5 bases and J by 4 bases, leaving 10 bases between them. Germline CDR1 is SGHDT and CDR2 is YYEEEE. CDR3 size: 13 residues. The CDR3 sequence is CASSLRFGNTIYF. As DNA, the CDR3 is TGTGCCAGCAGTTTACGATTCGGAAACACCATATATTTT.

CDR3 sequence: CASSLSSYSNIQYF. The CDR3 region has the DNA TGTGCCAGCAGCTTATCCAGTTATTCAAACATTCAGTACTTC. V and J are TRBV7-2 and TRBJ2-4; D is unresolved. V was clipped by 2 bases and J by 6 bases, with 11 bases between them. The CDR3 covers 14 residues. Germline V CDR1 and CDR2: SGHTA, FQGNSA.

Concerning this clone itself: It may be a read error: a sequence one base away is much more abundant. The rearrangement joins TRBV5-6 to TRBJ2-7; maybe TRBD1 (6 bases). There are 12 residues in the CDR3. V lost 4 bases to trimming and J lost 4 bases, with 9 bases between them. Germline assignment: CDR1 SGHDT and CDR2 YYEEEE. The CDR3 loop reads CASSQGKYEQYF. As DNA, the CDR3 is TGTGCCAGCAGCCAGGGGAAGTACGAGCAGTACTTC. Full variable domain (remainder filled in from reference TRBV5-6 and TRBJ2-7): DAGVTQSPTHLIKTRGQQVTLRCSPKSGHDTVSWYQQALGQGPQFIFQYYEEEERQRGNFPDRFSGHQFPNYSSELNVNALLLGDSALYLCASSQGKYEQYFGPGTRLTVT.

This clone came up many times. With a much larger clone just one base away, this may be a read error. The genes are TRBV27 and TRBJ2-2; D might be TRBD1 or TRBD2, each matching 5 bases. From germline, CDR1 is MNHEY and CDR2 SMNVEV (reference sequence). CDR3 length: 17 amino acids. CDR3 bases: TGTGCCAGCAGTTTATCGAGGGACGGAGCGAACACCTGGGAGCTGTTTTTT. Translation gives CASSLSRDGANTWELFF.

This clone was found many times. The chain couples TRBV12-3 or TRBV12-4 to TRBJ2-1, with a tentative D call TRBD1 (5 bases). This CDR3 region has 12 residues. The V end was cut by 3 bases, the J end by 14 bases, with 14 bases between. This chain's CDR3 is CASSFEQGKKFF. The CDR3 DNA sequence: TGTGCCAGCAGTTTCGAGCAGGGAAAAAAGTTCTTC.

Many counts were recorded for this clone. This rearrangement joins TRBV3-1 to TRBJ2-5; the D is unclear. This CDR3 spans 15 amino acids. Deletions cut 4 bases from V and 1 base from J, with 13 bases between. Germline CDR1 reads LGHDT; CDR2 reads YNNKEL (reference sequence). As DNA, the CDR3 is TGTGCCAGCAGCCCCGGACCCGGACGCCAAGAGACCCAGTACTTC. It translates to CASSPGPGRQETQYF.

The gene calls are TRBV19 and TRBJ2-7, with 11 bases matching TRBD1. CDR3 length: 15 amino acids. With 4 bases clipped from V and 7 bases from J, the junction kept 9 bases outside the gene matches. CDR1 is LNHDA, CDR2 SQIVND, per germline (reference sequence). The CDR3 region is CASSSPGTGGEEQYF. The CDR3 bases are TGTGCCAGTAGTAGTCCCGGGACAGGGGGTGAAGAGCAGTACTTC.

In this sample, this clone turned up many times. V and J are TRBV9 and TRBJ1-4; no reliable D call. V lost 0 bases and J lost 3, with 9 bases in between. The CDR3 has 15 amino acids. CDR1 SGDLS and CDR2 YYNGEE come from the germline V gene. In nucleotides, the CDR3 is TGTGCCAGCAGCGTAGGGGGTACAGCTAATGAAAAACTGTTTTTT. This gives the protein CASSVGGTANEKLFF.

The V and J genes are TRBV5-1 and TRBJ2-2; D remains unclear. Germline-derived CDR1 and CDR2 are SGHRS and YFSETQ. The germline V and J ends were trimmed by 0 bases and 2 bases, with 11 bases remaining between them. The CDR3 runs to 16 residues. The CDR3 DNA sequence: TGCGCCAGCAGCTTGGCCTCAGTGTGCAACACCGGGGAGCTGTTTTTT. Translation: CASSLASVCNTGELFF.

This clone was counted many times. The chain recombines TRBV7-9 with TRBJ2-1; D is unresolved. V lost 5 bases to trimming and J lost 7 bases, with 15 bases between them. The CDR3 totals 14 residues. Germline-derived CDR1 and CDR2 are SEHNR and FQNEAQ (reference sequence). CDR3 sequence reads: CASSESAGDNEQFF. CDR3 bases: TGTGCCAGCAGCGAAAGCGCCGGAGATAATGAGCAGTTCTTC.

Many counts were recorded for this clone. The chain couples TRBV7-8 to TRBJ2-1; either TRBD1 or TRBD2 may supply D (5 bases each). Deletions cut 5 bases from V and 8 bases from J, with 16 bases between. The CDR3 runs to 14 residues. Germline values: CDR1 SGHVS, CDR2 FQNEAQ. CDR3 in amino acids: CASSQGFGAYEQFF. In DNA form, the CDR3 reads TGTGCCAGCAGCCAGGGTTTCGGGGCCTATGAGCAGTTCTTC.

Ten or more counts support this clone. The genes are TRBV5-1 and TRBJ2-7, with 7 bases fitting TRBD1. CDR3 length: 15 residues. V was clipped by 0 bases and J by 1 base; unmatched bases: 4. Germline CDR1 and CDR2: SGHRS and YFSETQ. CDR3 loop: CASSLEGRGSYEQYF. CDR3 nucleotides: TGCGCCAGCAGCTTGGAGGGCAGGGGGTCCTACGAGCAGTACTTC. Based on the CDR3 plus reference TRBV5-1 and TRBJ2-7, the full variable domain is KAGVTQTPRYLIKTRGQQVTLSCSPISGHRSVSWYQQTPGQGLQFLFEYFSETQRNKGNFPGRFSGRQFSNSRSEMNVSTLELGDSALYLCASSLEGRGSYEQYFGPGTRLTVT.

As for this clone: A much larger clonotype is one base distant, so this may be a read error. The rearrangement links TRBV19 to TRBJ2-1; D possibly corresponds to TRBD1 (5 bases). The CDR3 length is 15 residues. From germline, CDR1 is LNHDA and CDR2 SQIVND (reference sequence). The CDR3 region is CASSIGFQGYDEQFF. The CDR3, as DNA: TGTGCCAGTAGTATAGGGTTCCAGGGCTACGATGAGCAGTTCTTC.